Following are 15 T cell receptor beta chains from one sample sequenced in a study of blood T cell repertoires in COVID-19. Using immunoSEQ multiplex PCR, the repertoire was profiled, and TCRdb retains in-frame clones only, with some absent. Among hundreds of thousands of clones listed, more than 80% were seen once. Material: PBMCs or T cells enriched from blood (not recorded which). Receptors were obtained from a woman under 30 who had recovered from COVID-19.

This chain links TRBV5-5 with TRBJ1-5; 10 bases align to TRBD1. CDR1 is SGHKS and CDR2 is YYEKEE in the germline V gene (reference sequence). Trimming took 1 base from V and 0 from J; bases not matched to a gene: 4. The CDR3 is 17 residues long. Written as DNA, the CDR3 is TGTGCCAGCAGCTTGATGGACAGGGGGTATAGCAATCAGCCCCAGCATTTT. It encodes CASSLMDRGYSNQPQHF.

This rearrangement joins TRBV15 to TRBJ2-7, with a tentative D call TRBD2 (5 bases). Per the germline V gene, CDR1 is LNHNV and CDR2 is YYDKDF (reference sequence). The CDR3 is 16 amino acids. Trimming stripped 1 base from V and 0 bases from J, with 13 bases between. The CDR3 is CATSRGGFSSSYEQYF. Here the CDR3 DNA reads TGTGCCACCAGCAGAGGAGGGTTCTCCAGCTCCTACGAGCAGTACTTC.

This clone occurred once. The chain carries TRBV3-1 (or the pseudogene TRBV3-2) and TRBJ1-6; D ambiguous. V was shortened by 7 bases and J by 10 bases, with 11 bases between the two germline ends. The CDR3 sequence is 12 residues long. Germline CDR1 reads LGHDT; CDR2 reads YNNKEL (reference sequence). This CDR3 reads CASNLEGSPLHF. The CDR3 DNA reads as TGTGCCAGCAACCTTGAGGGCTCACCCCTCCACTTT.

The CDR3 spells CASRRRDNNQPQHF. The CDR3, as DNA: TGTGCCAGCAGACGCCGGGACAACAATCAGCCCCAGCATTTT. The V call is TRBV6-5, the J call TRBJ1-5, with TRBD1 as a possible D gene (6 bases). Germline values: CDR1 MNHEY, CDR2 SVGAGI. This CDR3 spans 14 amino acids. The germline V and J ends were trimmed by 6 bases and 3 bases, with 12 bases remaining between them.

The V gene is TRBV6-1, the J gene TRBJ2-7; the D gene is possibly TRBD1 (6 bases). V lost 3 bases and J lost 3, with 12 bases in between. Per the germline V gene, CDR1 is MNHNS and CDR2 is SASEGT. The CDR3 totals 14 residues. The CDR3 is CASSESADSYEQYF. Here the CDR3 DNA reads TGTGCCAGCAGTGAGTCTGCGGACAGCTACGAGCAGTACTTC.

The rearrangement uses TRBV4-1 and TRBJ1-2; possibly TRBD1 for D (6 bases). CDR3 length equals 13 residues. From germline, CDR1 is MGHRA and CDR2 YSYEKL. Between the trimmed V and J ends, which lost 4 bases and 2 bases, there was a span of 8 bases. CDR3 protein: CASSLGQNYGYTF. The CDR3 nucleotides read TGCGCCAGCAGCCTTGGACAGAACTATGGCTACACCTTC.

This clone turned up a few times. The chain recombines TRBV4-1 with TRBJ1-3; the D gene is possibly TRBD1 (6 bases). CDR1 is MGHRA and CDR2 is YSYEKL in the germline V gene. V shed 3 bases and J shed 4 bases, with 16 bases lying between them. The CDR3 is 16 amino acids. CDR3 DNA: TGCGCCAGCAGCCAGTGGGGGCGGCCAGGCGGAAACACCATATATTTT. As protein: CASSQWGRPGGNTIYF.

The J gene is TRBJ1-1, the V gene TRBV10-3; D might be TRBD1 (6 bases). Trimming stripped 3 bases from V and 1 base from J, with 9 bases between. The CDR3 has 14 residues. In germline, CDR1 is ENHRY, CDR2 SYGVKD. CDR3 region: CAISERDKNTEAFF. For the CDR3, the DNA is TGTGCCATCAGTGAAAGGGACAAGAACACTGAAGCTTTCTTT.

Concerning this clone: Other DNA sequences in the sample encode the same CDR3. This chain connects TRBV6-5 to TRBJ1-1, with D unclear. This CDR3 is built from 11 residues. The V end was cut by 5 bases, the J end by 1 base, with 2 bases between. Germline V CDR1 and CDR2: MNHEY, SVGAGI. The CDR3 bases are TGTGCCAGCAGTCGGAACACTGAAGCTTTCTTT. It specifies CASSRNTEAFF.

About this clone: This sample includes further DNA sequences coding for the same CDR3. V usage is TRBV27 and J usage is TRBJ2-7; TRBD1 is a possible D gene (5 bases). Trimming pared 3 bases from V and 2 bases from J, leaving 11 bases between. The germline CDR1 and CDR2 sequences are MNHEY and SMNVEV (reference sequence). This CDR3 is 14 amino acids long. CDR3 DNA: TGTGCCAGCAGTTTGGGTCAGGGCGCCTACGAGCAGTACTTC. Protein sequence: CASSLGQGAYEQYF.

The rearrangement links TRBV4-2 to TRBJ1-5; 10 bases are a match to TRBD1. There are 16 residues in the CDR3. Unmatched junction bases numbered 5, after V lost 3 bases and J lost 3 bases. Germline V gives CDR1 LGHNA, CDR2 YNFKEQ. CDR3 region: CASSHGTGEYNQPQHF. The CDR3 region has the DNA TGTGCCAGCAGCCACGGGACAGGGGAGTACAATCAGCCCCAGCATTTT.

This clone was counted once. The V call is TRBV19, the J call TRBJ2-7, with D perhaps matching TRBD2 (7 bases). Germline-derived CDR1 and CDR2 are LNHDA and SQIVND (reference sequence). The CDR3 has 14 residues. Between the trimmed V and J ends, which lost 6 bases and 5 bases, there was a span of 17 bases. The CDR3 is CASSLVGGHDEQYF. For the CDR3, the DNA is TGTGCCAGTAGCCTCGTGGGGGGGCATGACGAGCAGTACTTC.

This clone came up once. The junction and the germline gene differ at one end; a read error may be behind it. J is TRBJ2-1 and V is TRBV5-1, with 9 positions matching TRBD1. Germline V CDR1 and CDR2: SGHRS, YFSETQ. The CDR3 is 13 amino acids. The CDR3 region has the DNA TGTGCCAGCACCTGGACAGGGGACAATGAGCAGTTCTTC. It yields the protein CASTWTGDNEQFF.

The chain has TRBV18 and TRBJ2-3, with 8 bases that match TRBD1. The CDR3 extends over 17 amino acids. Germline loops: CDR1 KGHSH, CDR2 LQKENI. V shed 3 bases and J 2 bases; nucleotides not matched to a gene: 10. DNA of the CDR3: TGTGCCAGCTCACCGGCGACAGGGGCATCACTCACAGATACGCAGTATTTT. This sequence encodes CASSPATGASLTDTQYF.

V is TRBV27 and J is TRBJ1-1; a possible D gene is TRBD1 (5 bases). Trimming cost V 10 bases and J 4 bases, with 16 bases left between them. The CDR3 is made up of 13 amino acids. Germline assignment: CDR1 MNHEY and CDR2 SMNVEV (reference sequence). In nucleotides, the CDR3 is TGTGCCACTTCCCCAGGGCATGGCACTGAAGCTTTCTTT. Amino acids: CATSPGHGTEAFF.